This T cell receptor (beta chain) was captured by sequencing in a study of lymphopenia after photon versus proton radiotherapy. Whole-study findings and limits: After lymphocyte nadir, photon-treated repertoires showed oligoclonal expansion, especially CD8+ Temra. Proton therapy kept repertoires fairly stable, unlike photons, which gained effector/memory cells.

A remark on this clone: No antigen is known for it.

Generated by immunoSEQ multiplex PCR, the TCRdb table keeps only in-frame clones and is missing some. The table records 68,000 or so clones, approximately 90% of them present only once. The J segment lost 6 bases and the V segment lost 4 bases, leaving 7 bases of the junction unmatched. Per the germline V gene, CDR1 is LGHNA and CDR2 is YSLEER. This CDR3 spans 15 amino acids. The V and J genes are TRBV4-3 and TRBJ2-1, with 9 bases aligning to TRBD2. The receptor's source is an older woman with pancreatic cancer. Specimen: peripheral blood, collected from a patient treated with photon-based radiotherapy. CDR3 bases: TGCGCCAGCAGCCCCGCGGGCGGGAGGGTCAATGAGCAGTTCTTC. Its protein is CASSPAGGRVNEQFF.